This TCR beta chain was retrieved from a study of CD8 T cells in ankylosing spondylitis. This clonotype has only a few counts. As yet, its antigen is unknown. Between the trimmed V and J ends, which lost 7 bases and 7 bases, there was a span of 18 bases. The CDR3 covers 14 residues. Per the germline V gene, CDR1 is SGHRS and CDR2 is YFSETQ. Making use of molecular barcodes, quantitative 5'-RACE generated TCR beta libraries. Via MiXCR, TCRdb re-called the 5' RACE reads, giving one row per CDR3 protein. Among under 550,000 distinct CDR3 sequences listed, roughly a quarter were seen once. Findings of the study overall: Among TCR beta sequences, a motif of fewer than 10 highly homologous variants appeared characteristic of ankylosing spondylitis blood. Disease-linked clones proved CD8+ and comparatively uncommon in peripheral blood.

V is TRBV5-1 and J is TRBJ2-1; D gene unclear. This TCR was recovered from a male donor with ankylosing spondylitis. The specimen sequenced was blood, either unsorted or a sorted T cell fraction (not recorded which). CDR3 in amino acids: CASRYSDNGNEQFF. The CDR3 nucleotides read TGCGCCAGCCGCTACAGCGACAATGGGAATGAGCAGTTCTTC.